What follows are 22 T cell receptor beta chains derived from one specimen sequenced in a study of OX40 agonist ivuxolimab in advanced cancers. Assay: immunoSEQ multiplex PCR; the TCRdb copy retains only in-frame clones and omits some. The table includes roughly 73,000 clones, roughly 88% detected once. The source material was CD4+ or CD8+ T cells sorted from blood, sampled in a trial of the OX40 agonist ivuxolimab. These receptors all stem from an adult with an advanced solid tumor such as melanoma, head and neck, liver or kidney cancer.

The CDR3 sequence is CASSQTTARETMNTEAFF. The DNA of the CDR3 is TGTGCCAGCAGCCAAACTACGGCGCGGGAGACCATGAACACTGAAGCTTTCTTT. J is TRBJ1-1 and V is TRBV7-8; D is uncertain. Germline V gene data show CDR1 as SGHVS and CDR2 as FQNEAQ. This CDR3 comprises 18 residues. The V and J ends lost 5 bases and 0 bases respectively, with 22 bases between them.

CDR3 protein: CASSRGGINNEQFF. DNA of the CDR3: TGTGCCAGCAGCCGCGGGGGAATCAACAATGAGCAGTTCTTC. V is TRBV25-1 and J is TRBJ2-1, with TRBD2 identical over 7 bases. J gave up 5 bases and V 6 bases, and 7 bases lay outside the gene matches. The CDR3 runs to 14 residues. Germline CDR1 MGHDK, CDR2 SYGVNS.

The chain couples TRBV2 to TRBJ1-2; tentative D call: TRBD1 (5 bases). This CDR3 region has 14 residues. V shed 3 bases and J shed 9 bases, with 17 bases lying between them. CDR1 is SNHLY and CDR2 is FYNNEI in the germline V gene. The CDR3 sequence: CASSDRTRFSSYTF. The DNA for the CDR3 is TGTGCCAGCAGTGATAGGACAAGGTTTTCGAGCTACACCTTC.

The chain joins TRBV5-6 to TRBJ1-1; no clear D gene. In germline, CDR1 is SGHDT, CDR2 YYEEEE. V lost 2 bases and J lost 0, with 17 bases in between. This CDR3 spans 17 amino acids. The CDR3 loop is CASSFPKASRMNTEAFF. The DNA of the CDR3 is TGTGCCAGCAGCTTCCCCAAGGCCAGTCGCATGAACACTGAAGCTTTCTTT. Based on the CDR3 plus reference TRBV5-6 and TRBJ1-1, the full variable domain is DAGVTQSPTHLIKTRGQQVTLRCSPKSGHDTVSWYQQALGQGPQFIFQYYEEEERQRGNFPDRFSGHQFPNYSSELNVNALLLGDSALYLCASSFPKASRMNTEAFFGQGTRLTVV.

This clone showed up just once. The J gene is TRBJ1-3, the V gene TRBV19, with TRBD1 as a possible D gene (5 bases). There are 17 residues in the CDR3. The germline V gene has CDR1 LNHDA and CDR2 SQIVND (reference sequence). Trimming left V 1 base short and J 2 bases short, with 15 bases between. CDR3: CASSIGRPGRAGNTIYF. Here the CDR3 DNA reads TGTGCCAGTAGTATAGGGAGGCCGGGCAGGGCTGGAAACACCATATATTTT.

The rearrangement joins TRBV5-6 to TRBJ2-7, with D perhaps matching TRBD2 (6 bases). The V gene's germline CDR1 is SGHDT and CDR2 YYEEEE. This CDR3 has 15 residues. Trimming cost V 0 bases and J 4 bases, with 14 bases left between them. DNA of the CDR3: TGTGCCAGCAGCTTGGTGGCGGGGAACGAGTACGAGCAGTACTTC. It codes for CASSLVAGNEYEQYF.

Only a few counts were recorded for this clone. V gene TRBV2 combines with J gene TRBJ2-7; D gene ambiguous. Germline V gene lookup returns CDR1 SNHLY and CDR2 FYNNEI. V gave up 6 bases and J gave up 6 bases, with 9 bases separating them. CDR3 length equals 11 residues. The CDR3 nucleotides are TGTGCCAGCAGCCTGGACGTCGAGCAGTACTTC. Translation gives CASSLDVEQYF.

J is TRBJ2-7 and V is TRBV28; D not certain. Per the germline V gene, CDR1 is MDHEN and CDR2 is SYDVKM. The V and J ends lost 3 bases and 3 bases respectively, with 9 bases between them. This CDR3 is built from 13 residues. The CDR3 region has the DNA TGTGCCAGCAGTTTGGGCACATTCTACGAGCAGTACTTC. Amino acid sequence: CASSLGTFYEQYF.

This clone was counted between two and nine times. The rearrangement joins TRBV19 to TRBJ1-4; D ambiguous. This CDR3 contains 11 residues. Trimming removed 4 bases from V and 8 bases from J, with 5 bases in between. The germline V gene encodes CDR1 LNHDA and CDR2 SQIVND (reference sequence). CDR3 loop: CASSSLEKLFF. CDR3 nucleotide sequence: TGTGCCAGTAGTAGTTTGGAAAAACTGTTTTTT.

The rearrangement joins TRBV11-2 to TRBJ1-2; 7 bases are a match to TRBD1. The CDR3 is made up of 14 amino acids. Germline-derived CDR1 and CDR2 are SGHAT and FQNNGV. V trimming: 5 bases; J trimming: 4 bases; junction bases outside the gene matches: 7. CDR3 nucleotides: TGTGCCAGCAGCGGAGACAGGGAGGGCTATGGCTACACCTTC. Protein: CASSGDREGYGYTF.

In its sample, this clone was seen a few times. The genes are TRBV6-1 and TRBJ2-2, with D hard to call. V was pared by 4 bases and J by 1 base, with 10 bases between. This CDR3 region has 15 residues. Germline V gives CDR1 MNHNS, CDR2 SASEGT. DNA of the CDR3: TGTGCCAGCAGTGTCGTCAATCTGAACACCGGGGAGCTGTTTTTT. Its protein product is CASSVVNLNTGELFF.

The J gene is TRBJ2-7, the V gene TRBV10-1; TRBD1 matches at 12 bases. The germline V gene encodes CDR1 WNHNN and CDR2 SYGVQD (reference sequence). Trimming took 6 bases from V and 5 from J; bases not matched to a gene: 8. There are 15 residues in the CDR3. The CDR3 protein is CASSLSGTGGDEQYF. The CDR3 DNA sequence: TGCGCCAGCAGCCTGAGCGGGACAGGGGGCGACGAGCAGTACTTC.

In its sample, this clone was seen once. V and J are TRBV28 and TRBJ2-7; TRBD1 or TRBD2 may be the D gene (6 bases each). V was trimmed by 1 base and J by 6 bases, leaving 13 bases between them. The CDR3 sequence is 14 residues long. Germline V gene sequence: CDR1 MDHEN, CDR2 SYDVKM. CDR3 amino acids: CASSLSGARREQYF. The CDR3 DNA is TGTGCCAGCAGTTTATCGGGGGCACGGCGCGAGCAGTACTTC. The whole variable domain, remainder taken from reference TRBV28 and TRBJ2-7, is DVKVTQSSRYLVKRTGEKVFLECVQDMDHENMFWYRQDPGLGLRLIYFSYDVKMKEKGDIPEGYSVSREKKERFSLILESASTNQTSMYLCASSLSGARREQYFGPGTRLTVT.

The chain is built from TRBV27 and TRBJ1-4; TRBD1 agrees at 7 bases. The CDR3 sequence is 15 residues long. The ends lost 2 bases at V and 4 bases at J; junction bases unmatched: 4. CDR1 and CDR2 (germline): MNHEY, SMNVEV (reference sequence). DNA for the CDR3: TGTGCCAGCAGTTTACTGACAGGGAATAATGAAAAACTGTTTTTT. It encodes CASSLLTGNNEKLFF. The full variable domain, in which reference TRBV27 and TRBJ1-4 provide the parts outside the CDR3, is EAQVTQNPRYLITVTGKKLTVTCSQNMNHEYMSWYRQDPGLGLRQIYYSMNVEVTDKGDVPEGYKVSRKEKRNFPLILESPSPNQTSLYFCASSLLTGNNEKLFFGSGTQLSVL.

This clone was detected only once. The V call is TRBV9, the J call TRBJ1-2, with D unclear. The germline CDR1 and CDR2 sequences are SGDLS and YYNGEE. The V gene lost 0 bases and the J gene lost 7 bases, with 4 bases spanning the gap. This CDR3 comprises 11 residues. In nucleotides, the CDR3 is TGTGCCAGCAGCGTAGGGGTTGGCTACACCTTC. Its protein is CASSVGVGYTF.

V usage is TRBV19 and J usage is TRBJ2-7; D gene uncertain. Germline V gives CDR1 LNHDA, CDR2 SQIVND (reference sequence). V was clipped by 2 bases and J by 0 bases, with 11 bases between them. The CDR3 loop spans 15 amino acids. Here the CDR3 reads CASSIRAGASYEQYF. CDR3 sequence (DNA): TGTGCCAGTAGTATAAGGGCAGGAGCCTCCTACGAGCAGTACTTC.

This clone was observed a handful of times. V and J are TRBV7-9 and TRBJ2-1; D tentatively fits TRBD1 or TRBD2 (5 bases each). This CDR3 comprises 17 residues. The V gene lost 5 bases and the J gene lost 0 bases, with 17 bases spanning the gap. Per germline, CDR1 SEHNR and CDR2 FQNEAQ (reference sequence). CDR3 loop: CASSLRGVYSSYNEQFF. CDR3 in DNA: TGTGCCAGCAGCCTTAGAGGGGTCTATAGCTCCTACAATGAGCAGTTCTTC. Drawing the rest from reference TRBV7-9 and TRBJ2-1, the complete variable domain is DTGVSQNPRHKITKRGQNVTFRCDPISEHNRLYWYRQTLGQGPEFLTYFQNEAQLEKSRLLSDRFSAERPKGSFSTLEIQRTEQGDSAMYLCASSLRGVYSSYNEQFFGPGTRLTVL.

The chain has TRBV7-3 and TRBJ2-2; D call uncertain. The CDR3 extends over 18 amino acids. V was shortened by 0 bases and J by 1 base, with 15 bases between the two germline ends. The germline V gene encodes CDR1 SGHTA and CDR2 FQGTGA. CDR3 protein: CASSLTFRYLGNTGELFF. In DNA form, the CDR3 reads TGTGCCAGCAGCTTAACGTTTCGGTACCTCGGGAACACCGGGGAGCTGTTTTTT.

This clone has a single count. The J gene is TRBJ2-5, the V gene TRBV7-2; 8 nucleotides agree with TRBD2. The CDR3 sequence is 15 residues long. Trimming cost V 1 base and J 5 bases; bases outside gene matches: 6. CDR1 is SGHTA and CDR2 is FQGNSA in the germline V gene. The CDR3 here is CASSLGAGDSETQYF. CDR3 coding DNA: TGTGCCAGCAGCTTAGGAGCGGGAGATAGTGAGACCCAGTACTTC. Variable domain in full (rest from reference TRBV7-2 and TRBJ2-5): GAGVSQSPSNKVTEKGKDVELRCDPISGHTALYWYRQSLGQGLEFLIYFQGNSAPDKSGLPSDRFSAERTGGSVSTLTIQRTQQEDSAVYLCASSLGAGDSETQYFGPGTRLLVL.

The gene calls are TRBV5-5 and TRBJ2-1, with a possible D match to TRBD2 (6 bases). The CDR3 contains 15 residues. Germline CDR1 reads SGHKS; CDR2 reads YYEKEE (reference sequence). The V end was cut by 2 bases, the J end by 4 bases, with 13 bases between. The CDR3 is CASSFTQGLYNEQFF. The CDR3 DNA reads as TGTGCCAGCAGCTTCACCCAGGGACTTTACAATGAGCAGTTCTTC. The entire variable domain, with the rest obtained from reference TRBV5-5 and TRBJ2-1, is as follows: DAGVTQSPTHLIKTRGQQVTLRCSPISGHKSVSWYQQVLGQGPQFIFQYYEKEERGRGNFPDRFSARQFPNYSSELNVNALLLGDSALYLCASSFTQGLYNEQFFGPGTRLTVL.

CDR3 sequence (DNA): TGTGCCAGCAGCTTGACAGGGGGCCACGAGCAGTACTTC. This sequence encodes CASSLTGGHEQYF. This chain links TRBV5-4 with TRBJ2-7, with 9 bases that match TRBD1. Germline V gene sequence: CDR1 SGHNT, CDR2 YYREEE (reference sequence). Unmatched junction bases numbered 1, after V lost 1 base and J lost 5 bases. The CDR3 covers 13 residues.

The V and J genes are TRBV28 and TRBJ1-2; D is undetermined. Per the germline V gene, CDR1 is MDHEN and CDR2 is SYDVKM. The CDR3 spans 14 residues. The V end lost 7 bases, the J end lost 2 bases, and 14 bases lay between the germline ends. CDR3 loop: CASISSPRNYGYTF. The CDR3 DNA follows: TGTGCCAGCATATCGAGTCCCCGAAACTATGGCTACACCTTC.